This TCR beta chain came from a study of HIV-infected patients and healthy controls. V gave up 5 bases and J gave up 3 bases, with 11 bases separating them. This CDR3 is built from 14 residues. From germline, CDR1 is LNHDA and CDR2 SQIVND (reference sequence). General study findings and limits: The diversity differences were not explained by slight age and sex differences between study cohorts.

This clonotype was detected ten times or more. The antigen is unknown. cDNA was made from about 510 ng RNA using alpha and beta constant primers. Using multiplexing indices, alpha and beta chain libraries were generated apart by chain-specific third strand synthesis. One primer pair amplified all rearrangements per chain; each cDNA got molecular barcodes. TCRdb re-analysed the 5' RACE reads in MiXCR, keeping a single row per CDR3 protein. Here the sample spans 7,500 or so distinct CDR3 sequences, roughly 10% being singletons. No cell fractionation was done, so the repertoire covers all unsorted peripheral blood T cells.

V and J are TRBV19 and TRBJ2-1; a possible D gene is TRBD2 (5 bases). The clonotype originates from an adult with HIV infection. The material sequenced was blood, taken before antiretroviral therapy. The CDR3 DNA is TGTGCCAGTAGTTCCGGGATGAGCTACAATGAGCAGTTCTTC. Protein: CASSSGMSYNEQFF.